This T cell receptor (beta chain) was sequenced in a study of T-cell memory formation after mild COVID-19. Study-level results: The main location of contracting CD4+ clones was CM and EM, and that of contracting CD8+ clones was EMRA. Several responding clones turned up in pre-infection memory, indicating that cross-reactive memory may have taken part. The second-wave clones peaking on day 37 were not confirmed as SARS-CoV-2-specific.

V lost 1 base and J lost 8; bases outside the gene matches: 2. CDR3 length: 14 amino acids. Germline CDR1 is SQVTM and CDR2 is ANQGSEA. This clonotype has just a few counts. Its antigen is as yet unknown. TCRdb fed the 5' RACE reads into MiXCR, producing one record per CDR3 protein. Here the sample spans around 430,000 distinct CDR3 sequences, roughly 15% being singletons. This receptor was taken from a man aged 18 to 30 who had mild COVID-19 (a few samples of this study predate the infection). Cell type and time point are not known. The J gene is TRBJ1-4, the V gene TRBV29-1; 12 positions agree with TRBD1. Sequences were obtained from PBMCs or a T cell subset sorted from them (not recorded which). This chain's CDR3 is CSVEAGTGGEKLFF. For the CDR3, the DNA is TGCAGCGTTGAAGCCGGGACAGGGGGCGAAAAACTGTTTTTT. Full variable domain (rest looked up from reference TRBV29-1 and TRBJ1-4): SAVISQKPSRDICQRGTSLTIQCQVDSQVTMMFWYRQQPGQSLTLIATANQGSEATYESGFVIDKFPISRPNLTFSTLTVSNMSPEDSSIYLCSVEAGTGGEKLFFGSGTQLSVL.